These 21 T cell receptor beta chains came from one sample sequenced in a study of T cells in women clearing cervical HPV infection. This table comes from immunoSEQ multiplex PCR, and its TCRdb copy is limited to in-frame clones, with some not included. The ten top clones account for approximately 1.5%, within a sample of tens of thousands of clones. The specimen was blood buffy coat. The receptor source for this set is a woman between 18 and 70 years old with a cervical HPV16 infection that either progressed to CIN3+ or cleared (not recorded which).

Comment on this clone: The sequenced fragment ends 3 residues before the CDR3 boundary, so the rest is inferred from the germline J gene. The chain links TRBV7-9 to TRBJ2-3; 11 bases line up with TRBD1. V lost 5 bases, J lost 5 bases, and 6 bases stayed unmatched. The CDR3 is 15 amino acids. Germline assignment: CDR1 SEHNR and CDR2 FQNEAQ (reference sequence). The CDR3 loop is CASSKGTGGVDTQYF. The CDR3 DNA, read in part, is TGTGCCAGCAGCAAAGGGACAGGGGGAGTAGATACG.

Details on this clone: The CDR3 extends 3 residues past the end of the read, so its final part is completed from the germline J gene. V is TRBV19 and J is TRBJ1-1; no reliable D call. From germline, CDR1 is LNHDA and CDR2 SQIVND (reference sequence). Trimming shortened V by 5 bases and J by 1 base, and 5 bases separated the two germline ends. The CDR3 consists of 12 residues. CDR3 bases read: TGTGCCAGTAGTTTCGGGAACACTGAA. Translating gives CASSFGNTE. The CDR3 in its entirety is CASSFGNTEAFF.

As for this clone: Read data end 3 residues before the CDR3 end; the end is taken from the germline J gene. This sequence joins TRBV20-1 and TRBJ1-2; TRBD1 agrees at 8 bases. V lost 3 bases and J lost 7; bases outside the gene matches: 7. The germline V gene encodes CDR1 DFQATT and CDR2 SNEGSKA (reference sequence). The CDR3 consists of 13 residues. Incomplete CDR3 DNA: TGCAGTGCTAGTTTGCAGGGGGCCCGTGGC. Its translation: CSASLQGARG. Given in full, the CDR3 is CSASLQGARGYTF.

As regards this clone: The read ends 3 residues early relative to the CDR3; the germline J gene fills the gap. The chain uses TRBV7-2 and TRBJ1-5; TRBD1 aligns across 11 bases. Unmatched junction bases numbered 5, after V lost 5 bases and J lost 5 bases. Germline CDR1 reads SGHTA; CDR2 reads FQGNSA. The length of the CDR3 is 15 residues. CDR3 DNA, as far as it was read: TGTGCCAGCAGCGAGGGACAGGGGGGCGATCAGCCC. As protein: CASSEGQGGDQP. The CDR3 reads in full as CASSEGQGGDQPQHF.

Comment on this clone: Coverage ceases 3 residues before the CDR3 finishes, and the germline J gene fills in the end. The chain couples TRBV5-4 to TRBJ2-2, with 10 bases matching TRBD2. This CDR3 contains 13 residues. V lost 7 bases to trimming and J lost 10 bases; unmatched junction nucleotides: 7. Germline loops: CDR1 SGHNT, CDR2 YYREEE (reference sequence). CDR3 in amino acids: CASGTSAGEELFF. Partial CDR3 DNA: TGTGCCAGCGGGACTAGCGCAGGGGAGGAG.

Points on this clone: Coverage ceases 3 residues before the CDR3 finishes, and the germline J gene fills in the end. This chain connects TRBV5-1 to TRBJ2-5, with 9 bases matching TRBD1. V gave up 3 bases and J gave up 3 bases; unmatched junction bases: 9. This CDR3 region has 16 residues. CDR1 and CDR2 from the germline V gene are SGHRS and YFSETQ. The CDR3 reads CASSSRPGQGKETQYF. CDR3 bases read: TGCGCCAGCAGCTCCAGACCGGGACAGGGAAAAGAGACC.

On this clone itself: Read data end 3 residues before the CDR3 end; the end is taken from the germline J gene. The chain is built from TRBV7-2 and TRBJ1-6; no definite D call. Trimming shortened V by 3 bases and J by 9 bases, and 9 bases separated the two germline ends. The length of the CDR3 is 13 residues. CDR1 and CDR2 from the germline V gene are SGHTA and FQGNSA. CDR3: CASSFSGGSPLHF. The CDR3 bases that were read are TGTGCCAGCAGCTTCTCAGGTGGTTCACCC.

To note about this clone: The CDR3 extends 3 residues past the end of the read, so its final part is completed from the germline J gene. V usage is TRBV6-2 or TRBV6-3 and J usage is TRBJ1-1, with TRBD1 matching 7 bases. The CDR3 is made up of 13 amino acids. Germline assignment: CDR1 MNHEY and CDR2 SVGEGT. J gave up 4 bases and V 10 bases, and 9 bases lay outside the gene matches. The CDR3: CATTGAWGTEAFF. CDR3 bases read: TGTGCCACCACAGGGGCGTGGGGCACTGAA.

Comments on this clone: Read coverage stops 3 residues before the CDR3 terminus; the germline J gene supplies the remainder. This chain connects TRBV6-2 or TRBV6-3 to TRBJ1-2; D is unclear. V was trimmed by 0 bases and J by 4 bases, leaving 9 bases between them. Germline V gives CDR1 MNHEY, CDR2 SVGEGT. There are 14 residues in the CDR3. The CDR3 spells CASSYSPLRYGYTF. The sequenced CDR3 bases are TGTGCCAGCAGTTACTCCCCCCTTCGCTATGGC.

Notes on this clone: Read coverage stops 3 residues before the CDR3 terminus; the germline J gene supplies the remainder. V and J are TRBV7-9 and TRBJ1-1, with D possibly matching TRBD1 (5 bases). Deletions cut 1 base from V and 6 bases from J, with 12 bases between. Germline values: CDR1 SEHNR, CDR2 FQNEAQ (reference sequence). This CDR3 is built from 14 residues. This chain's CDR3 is CASSLGVGEAEAFF. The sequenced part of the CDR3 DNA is TGTGCCAGCAGCTTAGGGGTAGGGGAGGCTGAA.

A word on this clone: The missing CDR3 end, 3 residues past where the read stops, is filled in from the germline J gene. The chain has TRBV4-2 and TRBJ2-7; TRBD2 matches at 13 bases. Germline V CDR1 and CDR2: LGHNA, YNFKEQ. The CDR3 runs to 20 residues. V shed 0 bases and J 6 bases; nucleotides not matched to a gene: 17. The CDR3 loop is CASSQDGGLAGANPLSEQYF. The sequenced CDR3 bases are TGTGCCAGCAGCCAAGATGGCGGACTAGCGGGAGCAAATCCCCTCTCCGAG.

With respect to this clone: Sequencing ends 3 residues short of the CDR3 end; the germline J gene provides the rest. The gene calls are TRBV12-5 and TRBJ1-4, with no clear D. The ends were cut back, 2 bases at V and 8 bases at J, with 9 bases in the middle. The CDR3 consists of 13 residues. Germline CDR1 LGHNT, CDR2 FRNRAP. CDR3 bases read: TGTGCTAGTGGTTTGTCTAACGCCGAAAAA. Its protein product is CASGLSNAEK. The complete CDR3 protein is CASGLSNAEKLFF.

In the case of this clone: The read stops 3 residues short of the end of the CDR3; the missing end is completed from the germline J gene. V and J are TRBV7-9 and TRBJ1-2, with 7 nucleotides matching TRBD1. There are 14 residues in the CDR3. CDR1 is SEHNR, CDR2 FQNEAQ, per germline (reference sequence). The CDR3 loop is CASSSNRGSYDYTF. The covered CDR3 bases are TGTGCCAGCAGTTCGAACAGGGGTTCCTACGAC.

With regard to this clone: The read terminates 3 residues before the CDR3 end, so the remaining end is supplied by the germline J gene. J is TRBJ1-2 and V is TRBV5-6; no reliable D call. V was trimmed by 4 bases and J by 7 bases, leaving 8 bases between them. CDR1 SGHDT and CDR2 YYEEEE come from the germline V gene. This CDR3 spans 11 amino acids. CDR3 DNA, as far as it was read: TGTGCCAGCAGCCTTACCGGTGGC. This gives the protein CASSLTGG. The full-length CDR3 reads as CASSLTGGYTF.

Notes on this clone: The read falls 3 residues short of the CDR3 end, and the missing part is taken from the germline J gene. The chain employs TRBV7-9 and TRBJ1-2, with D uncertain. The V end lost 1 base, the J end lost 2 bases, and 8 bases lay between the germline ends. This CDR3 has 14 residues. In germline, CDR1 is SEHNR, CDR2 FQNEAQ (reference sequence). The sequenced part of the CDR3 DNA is TGTGCCAGCAGCTTAGATATTCTAAACTATGGC. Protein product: CASSLDILNYG. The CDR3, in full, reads CASSLDILNYGYTF.

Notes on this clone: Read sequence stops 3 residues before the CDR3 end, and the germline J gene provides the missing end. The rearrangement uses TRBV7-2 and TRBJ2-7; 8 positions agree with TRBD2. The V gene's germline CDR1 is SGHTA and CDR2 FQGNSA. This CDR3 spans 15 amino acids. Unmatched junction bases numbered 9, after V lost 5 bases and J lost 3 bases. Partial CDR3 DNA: TGTGCCAGCAGCCGTACTAGCGGCGACGACTACGAG. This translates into CASSRTSGDDYE. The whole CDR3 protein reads CASSRTSGDDYEQYF.

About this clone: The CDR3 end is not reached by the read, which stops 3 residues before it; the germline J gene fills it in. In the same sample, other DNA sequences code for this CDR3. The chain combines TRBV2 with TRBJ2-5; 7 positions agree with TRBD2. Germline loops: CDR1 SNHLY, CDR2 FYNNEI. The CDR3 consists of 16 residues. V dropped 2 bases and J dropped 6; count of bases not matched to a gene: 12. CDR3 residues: CASSEKGGGGQKTQYF. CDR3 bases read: TGTGCCAGCAGTGAAAAGGGCGGGGGAGGCCAGAAGACC.

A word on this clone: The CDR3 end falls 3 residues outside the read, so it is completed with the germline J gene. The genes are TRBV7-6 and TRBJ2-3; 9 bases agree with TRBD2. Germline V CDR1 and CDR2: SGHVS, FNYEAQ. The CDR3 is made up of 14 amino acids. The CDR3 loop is CASSLLAGQETQYF. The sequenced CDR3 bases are TGTGCCAGCAGCTTGCTAGCGGGACAAGAGACG.

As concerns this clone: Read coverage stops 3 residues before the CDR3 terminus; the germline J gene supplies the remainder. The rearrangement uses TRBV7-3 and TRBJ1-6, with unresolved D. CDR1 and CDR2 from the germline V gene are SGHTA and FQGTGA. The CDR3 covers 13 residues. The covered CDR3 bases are TGTGCCAGCAGCTTAAACTTGGGCGCGCCC. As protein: CASSLNLGAP. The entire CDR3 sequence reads CASSLNLGAPLHF.

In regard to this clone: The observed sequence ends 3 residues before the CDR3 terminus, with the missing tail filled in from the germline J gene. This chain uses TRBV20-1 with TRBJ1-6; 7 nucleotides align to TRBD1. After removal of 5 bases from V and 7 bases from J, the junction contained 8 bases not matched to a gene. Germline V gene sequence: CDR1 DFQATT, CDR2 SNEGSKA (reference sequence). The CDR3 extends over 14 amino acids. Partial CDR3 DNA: TGCAGTGCTGCTCCAGGGGGAGTGAATTCACCC. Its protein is CSAAPGGVNSP. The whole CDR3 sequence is CSAAPGGVNSPLHF.

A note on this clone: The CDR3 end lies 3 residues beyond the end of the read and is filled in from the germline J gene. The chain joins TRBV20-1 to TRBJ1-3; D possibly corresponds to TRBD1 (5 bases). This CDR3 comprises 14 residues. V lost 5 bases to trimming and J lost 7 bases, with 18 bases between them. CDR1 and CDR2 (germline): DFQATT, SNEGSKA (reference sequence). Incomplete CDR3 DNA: TGCAGTGCTGGGGGGGGGACCGGAATTAACACC. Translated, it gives CSAGGGTGINT. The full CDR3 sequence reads CSAGGGTGINTIYF.